This entry concerns a single TCR beta chain. V trimming: 7 bases; J trimming: 2 bases; junction bases outside the gene matches: 4. The germline CDR1 and CDR2 sequences are SQVTM and ANQGSEA. This CDR3 is 13 amino acids long. Participants' reported clinical history set cohort assignment. All recovered Cohort 3 donors got two negative PCRs, got clearance, or saw symptom resolution. Assay used: immunoSEQ multiplex PCR; TCRdb lists only in-frame clones, some missing. The sample lists approximately 300,000 clones, just over 85% occurring once. This record comes from a study of blood T cell repertoires in COVID-19. Study background: Samples came from the United States, Italy and Spain, spanning acute and convalescent COVID-19.

The clonotype originates from a woman younger than 35 who had recovered from COVID-19. The chain carries TRBV29-1 and TRBJ2-5, with 10 nucleotides matching TRBD2. The specimen sequenced was PBMCs or T cells enriched from blood (not recorded which). The CDR3 nucleotides read TGCAGCGGGAGCGGGAGGGGGCAAGAGACCCAGTACTTC. Translation: CSGSGRGQETQYF.